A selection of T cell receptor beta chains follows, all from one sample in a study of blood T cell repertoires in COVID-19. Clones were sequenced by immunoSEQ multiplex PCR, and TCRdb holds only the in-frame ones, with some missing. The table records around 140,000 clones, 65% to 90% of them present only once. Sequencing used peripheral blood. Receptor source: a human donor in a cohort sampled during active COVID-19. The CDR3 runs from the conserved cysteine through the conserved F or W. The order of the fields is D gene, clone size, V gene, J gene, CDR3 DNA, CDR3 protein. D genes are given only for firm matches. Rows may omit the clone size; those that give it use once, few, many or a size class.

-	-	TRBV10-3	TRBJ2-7	TGTGCCATCAGTGATCCAGCCCGAGGCTACGAGCAGTACTTC	CAISDPARGYEQYF
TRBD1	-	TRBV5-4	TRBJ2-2	TGTGCCAGCAGCTTCGGTGGGACAGGGCGCACCGGGGAGCTGTTTTTT	CASSFGGTGRTGELFF
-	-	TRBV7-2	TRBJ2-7	TGTGCCAGCAGCTTAGGGTCTCACTTGTCACAGACCCTCTCCTACGAGCAGTACTTC	CASSLGSHLSQTLSYEQYF
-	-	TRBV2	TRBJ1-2	TGTGCCAGCAGTGGACAGGACGGATATGGCTACACCTTC	CASSGQDGYGYTF
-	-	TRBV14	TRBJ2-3	TGTGCCAGCAGCCAAGCCTTATGGGCTTACACCACAGATACGCAGTATTTT	CASSQALWAYTTDTQYF
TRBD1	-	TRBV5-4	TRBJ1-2	TGTGCCAGCAGCTTGGGGGGCCCCGGGACAGGTAGCTACACCTTC	CASSLGGPGTGSYTF
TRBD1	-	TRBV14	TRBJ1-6	TGTGCCAGCAGCCCTCGGACAGGGGGAAATTCACCCCTCCACTTT	CASSPRTGGNSPLHF
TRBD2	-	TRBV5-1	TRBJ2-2	TGCGCCAGCAGCCGCATGACAGTCACTAGCGGAGGAACCGGGGAGCTGTTTTTT	CASSRMTVTSGGTGELFF
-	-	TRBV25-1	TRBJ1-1	TGTGCCAGCAGTGCGATGAACCCAGGGAGGACTGAAGCTTTCTTT	CASSAMNPGRTEAFF
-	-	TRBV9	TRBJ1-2	TGTGCCAGCAGCGTGGGCTCGACAGTCGGCTATGGCTACACCTTC	CASSVGSTVGYGYTF
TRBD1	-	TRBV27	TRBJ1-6	TGTGCCAGCAGTTCCACAGGGGGCTCCTATAATTCACCCCTCCACTTT	CASSSTGGSYNSPLHF
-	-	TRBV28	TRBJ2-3	TGTGCCAGCACCCGCCTACCCCTCACAGATACGCAGTATTTT	CASTRLPLTDTQYF
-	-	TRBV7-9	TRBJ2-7	TGTGCCAGCAGCCCCTCGTTCGGGGGGCAGGGCGAGCAGTACTTC	CASSPSFGGQGEQYF
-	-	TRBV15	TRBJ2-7	TGTGCCACCAGCAGCTACGAGGGAGGATTCGAGCAGTACTTC	CATSSYEGGFEQYF
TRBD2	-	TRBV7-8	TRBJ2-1	TGTGCCAGCACCAAAGGAGGGGCGGGAGGGGGGAGCTCCTACAATGAGCAGTTCTTC	CASTKGGAGGGSSYNEQFF
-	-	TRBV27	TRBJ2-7	TGTGCCAGCAGTTTATCTCGGGGGTCCCTCGAGCAGTACTTC	CASSLSRGSLEQYF
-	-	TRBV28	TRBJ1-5	TGTGCCAGCAGTTTCAGGGGACGGGGTAATAATCAGCCCCAGCATTTT	CASSFRGRGNNQPQHF
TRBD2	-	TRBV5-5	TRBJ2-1	TGTGCCAGCAGCTTAAGACTAGCGGGAGGGCCCTACAATGAGCAGTTCTTC	CASSLRLAGGPYNEQFF
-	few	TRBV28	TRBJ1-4	TGTGCCAGCACCGAGAACAGGGCTGAAAAACTGTTTTTT	CASTENRAEKLFF
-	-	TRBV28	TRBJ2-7	TGTGCCACCCGAGGGACAACCTACGAGCAGTACTTC	CATRGTTYEQYF
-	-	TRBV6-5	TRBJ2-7	TGTGCCAGCAGTTACTCGAGACTAGTCGGGCTCTACGAGCAGTACTTC	CASSYSRLVGLYEQYF
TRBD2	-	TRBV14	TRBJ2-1	TGTGCCAGCAGCCAAGTGACGACTAGCGGGGCCATGCAGTTCTTC	CASSQVTTSGAMQFF
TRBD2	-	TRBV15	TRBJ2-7	TGTGCCACCAGCAGAGTCCCAGGGGGCGGCCTAGCGGGAGTTGGGGAGCAGTACTTC	CATSRVPGGGLAGVGEQYF
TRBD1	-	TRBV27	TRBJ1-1	TGTGCCAGCAGTCCGCTTACAGGGGGTCTGTCCCCTGAAGCTTTCTTT	CASSPLTGGLSPEAFF
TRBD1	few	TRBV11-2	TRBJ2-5	TGTGCCAGCAGCCAGGACAGGGGGGAGACCCAGTACTTC	CASSQDRGETQYF
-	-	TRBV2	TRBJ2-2	TGTGCCAGCAGTGACTCTGAAAGGAGACCCGGGGAGCTGTTTTTT	CASSDSERRPGELFF
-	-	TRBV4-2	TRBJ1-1	TGTGCCAGCAGCCAAGCAGGGTCATTAACTGAAGCTTTCTTT	CASSQAGSLTEAFF
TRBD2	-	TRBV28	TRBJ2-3	TGTGCCAGCAGTTTAACCACCAGCGGGAGGAGAAACACAGATACGCAGTATTTT	CASSLTTSGRRNTDTQYF
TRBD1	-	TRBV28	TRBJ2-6	TGTGCCAGCAGGACACCGGGACAGGGAGTTCCTGGGGCCAACGTCCTGACTTTC	CASRTPGQGVPGANVLTF
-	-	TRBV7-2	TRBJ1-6	TGTGCCAGCAGCCCCGACACGGAACCCCTCCACTTT	CASSPDTEPLHF
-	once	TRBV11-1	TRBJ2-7	TGTGCCAGCAGCTTAGCCGGAGGGCCGGGGGAGCAGTACTTC	CASSLAGGPGEQYF